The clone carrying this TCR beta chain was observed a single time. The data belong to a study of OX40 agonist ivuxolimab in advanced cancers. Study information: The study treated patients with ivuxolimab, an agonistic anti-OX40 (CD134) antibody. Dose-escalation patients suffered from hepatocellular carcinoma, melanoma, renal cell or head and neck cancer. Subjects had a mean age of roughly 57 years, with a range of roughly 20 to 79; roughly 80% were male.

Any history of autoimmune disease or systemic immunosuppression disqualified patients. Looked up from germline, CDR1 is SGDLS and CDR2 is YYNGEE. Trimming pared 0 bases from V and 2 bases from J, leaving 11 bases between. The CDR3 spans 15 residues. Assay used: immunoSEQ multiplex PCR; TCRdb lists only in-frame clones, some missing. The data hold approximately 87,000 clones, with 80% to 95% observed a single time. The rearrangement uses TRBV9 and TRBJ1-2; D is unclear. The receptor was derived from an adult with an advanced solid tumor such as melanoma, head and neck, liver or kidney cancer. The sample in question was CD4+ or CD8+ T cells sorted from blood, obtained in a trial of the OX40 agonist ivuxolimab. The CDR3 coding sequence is TGTGCCAGCAGCGTAGGTGGAGGGAGAAACTATGGCTACACCTTC. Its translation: CASSVGGGRNYGYTF.